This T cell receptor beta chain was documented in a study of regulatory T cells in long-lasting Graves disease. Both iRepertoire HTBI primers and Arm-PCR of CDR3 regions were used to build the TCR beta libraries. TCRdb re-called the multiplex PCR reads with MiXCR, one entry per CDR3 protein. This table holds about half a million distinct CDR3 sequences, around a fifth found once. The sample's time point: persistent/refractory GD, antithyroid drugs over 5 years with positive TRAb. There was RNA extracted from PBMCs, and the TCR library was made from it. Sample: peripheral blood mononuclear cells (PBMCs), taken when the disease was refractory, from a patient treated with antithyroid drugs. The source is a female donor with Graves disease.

The CDR3, as DNA: TGCGCCAGCAGCCAAGAAACGTGGGCAGACGAAGGCGGTGGCTACACCTTC. It is translated as CASSQETWADEGGGYTF. This chain uses TRBV4-3 with TRBJ1-2, with no clear D. With 0 bases removed from V and 7 bases from J, the gap between germline ends came to 21 bases. Looked up from germline, CDR1 is LGHNA and CDR2 is YSLEER. This CDR3 contains 17 residues.